One sample yielded the 27 T cell receptor beta chains listed below, sequenced in a study of blood T cell repertoires in COVID-19. The protocol was immunoSEQ multiplex PCR, while the TCRdb copy is restricted to in-frame clones and leaves out a portion. The sample includes some 80,000 clones, 86% of them seen just once. Sequencing was done on a sample of peripheral blood. These receptor sequences come from a man over 45 with active or convalescent COVID-19.

The chain combines TRBV2 with TRBJ2-2; 9 bases are shared with TRBD2. Unmatched junction bases numbered 2, after V lost 1 base and J lost 5 bases. The germline CDR1 and CDR2 sequences are SNHLY and FYNNEI. The CDR3 loop spans 15 amino acids. CDR3 region: CASSEVGLATGELFF. CDR3 nucleotides: TGTGCCAGCAGTGAAGTGGGACTAGCTACCGGGGAGCTGTTTTTT.

The rearrangement uses TRBV7-2 and TRBJ2-3, with 7 positions matching TRBD1. The germline V gene has CDR1 SGHTA and CDR2 FQGNSA. CDR3 size: 14 residues. The J segment lost 5 bases and the V segment lost 4 bases, leaving 6 bases of the junction unmatched. CDR3 nucleotides: TGTGCCAGCAGCTCACAGGGGAATAAAGATACGCAGTATTTT. Residues: CASSSQGNKDTQYF.

V is TRBV2 and J is TRBJ1-4, with D possibly TRBD1 on 6 matching bases. The CDR3 has 15 amino acids. Germline lookup yields CDR1 SNHLY and CDR2 FYNNEI. Trimming removed 4 bases at V and 0 bases at J, with 9 bases between. CDR3 sequence reads: CASSGQVATNEKLFF. CDR3 in DNA: TGTGCCAGCAGTGGACAGGTTGCAACTAATGAAAAACTGTTTTTT.

This clone was counted between two and nine times. The chain joins TRBV5-1 to TRBJ1-4; the match to TRBD1 covers 8 bases. This CDR3 contains 15 residues. Germline V gene sequence: CDR1 SGHRS, CDR2 YFSETQ. V shed 4 bases and J 7 bases; nucleotides not matched to a gene: 9. Here the CDR3 reads CASSDGQGLGEKLFF. The CDR3 DNA sequence: TGCGCCAGCAGCGACGGACAGGGCCTAGGTGAAAAACTGTTTTTT. Filled out from reference TRBV5-1 and TRBJ1-4, the complete variable domain reads KAGVTQTPRYLIKTRGQQVTLSCSPISGHRSVSWYQQTPGQGLQFLFEYFSETQRNKGNFPGRFSGRQFSNSRSEMNVSTLELGDSALYLCASSDGQGLGEKLFFGSGTQLSVL.

The rearrangement links TRBV3-1 (or the pseudogene TRBV3-2) to TRBJ1-1, with 8 nucleotides matching TRBD1. Trimming took 4 bases from V and 8 from J; bases not matched to a gene: 3. The germline gives CDR1 LGHDT, CDR2 YNNKEL (reference sequence). The CDR3 is 12 amino acids. The CDR3 DNA follows: TGTGCCAGCAGCCGGACAGGGAGGGAAGCTTTCTTT. Amino acids: CASSRTGREAFF.

In its sample, this clone was seen a few times. The chain employs TRBV2 and TRBJ2-1; 10 bases line up with TRBD2. Germline CDR1 SNHLY, CDR2 FYNNEI. V lost 6 bases and J lost 6; bases outside the gene matches: 8. This CDR3 contains 15 residues. The CDR3 region has the DNA TGTGCCAGCAGAGCGGTAGCGGGGGGCAGCAATGAGCAGTTCTTC. Translation gives CASRAVAGGSNEQFF.

The V call is TRBV6-4, the J call TRBJ2-2, with 12 bases lining up with TRBD1. The V and J ends lost 7 bases and 5 bases, in that order; junction bases with no gene match: 5. This CDR3 region has 15 residues. CDR1 is MRHNA, CDR2 SNTAGT, per germline. The CDR3 loop is CASKPGQGATGELFF. The CDR3, as DNA: TGTGCCAGCAAGCCGGGACAGGGGGCTACCGGGGAGCTGTTTTTT.

This clone appeared a few times. The chain has TRBV2 and TRBJ2-2; D is ambiguous. V lost 7 bases and J lost 3, with 12 bases in between. Per germline, CDR1 SNHLY and CDR2 FYNNEI. The CDR3 runs to 14 residues. CDR3 in amino acids: CASTSPKHTGELFF. The CDR3 bases are TGTGCCAGCACCTCTCCCAAGCACACCGGGGAGCTGTTTTTT.

This chain uses TRBV15 with TRBJ1-5; D might be TRBD1 (6 bases). Trimming took off 1 base at V and 7 bases at J, with 14 bases between the two ends. CDR1 and CDR2 from the germline V gene are LNHNV and YYDKDF (reference sequence). The CDR3 spans 15 residues. The CDR3 protein is CATSRASQGDQPQHF. DNA of the CDR3: TGTGCCACCAGCAGAGCTTCACAGGGAGACCAGCCCCAGCATTTT.

V and J are TRBV3-1 (or the pseudogene TRBV3-2) and TRBJ2-3; TRBD2 aligns across 8 bases. V lost 6 bases to trimming and J lost 7 bases; unmatched junction nucleotides: 6. Germline V gives CDR1 LGHDT, CDR2 YNNKEL (reference sequence). CDR3 length equals 13 residues. The DNA for the CDR3 is TGTGCCAGCAGGGCGGGGGGCGCAAATACGCAGTATTTT. It is translated as CASRAGGANTQYF.

This chain uses TRBV6-5 with TRBJ1-6, with 10 bases matching TRBD1. CDR3 size: 14 residues. V shed 6 bases, J shed 9 bases, and the junction held 5 bases outside the gene matches. The germline CDR1 and CDR2 sequences are MNHEY and SVGAGI. The CDR3 reads CASSPGQGISPLHF. The CDR3 DNA reads as TGTGCCAGCAGCCCGGGACAGGGGATTTCACCCCTCCACTTT.

The chain combines TRBV12-1 with TRBJ1-1; TRBD1, as called in the table, went unchecked against the DNA. TRBV12-1 is a known pseudogene. The CDR3 has 17 residues. CDR3 coding DNA: TGTGCCAGCAGCTTGCCCATCCGTAGGACAGGCGGGACTGAAGCTTTCTTT. Protein sequence: CASSLPIRRTGGTEAFF.

This CDR3 reads CASSTQGTMNTEAFF. DNA for the CDR3: TGTGCCAGTAGTACACAGGGAACAATGAACACTGAAGCTTTCTTT. The chain uses TRBV19 and TRBJ1-1, with TRBD1 as a possible D gene (6 bases). Germline CDR1 is LNHDA and CDR2 is SQIVND (reference sequence). This CDR3 is 15 amino acids long. Trimming pared 4 bases from V and 0 bases from J, leaving 12 bases between. The whole variable domain, filled in from reference TRBV19 and TRBJ1-1, reads DGGITQSPKYLFRKEGQNVTLSCEQNLNHDAMYWYRQDPGQGLRLIYYSQIVNDFQKGDIAEGYSVSREKKESFPLTVTSAQKNPTAFYLCASSTQGTMNTEAFFGQGTRLTVV.

This clone occurred a few times. V is TRBV28 and J is TRBJ1-1, with D possibly matching TRBD1 (5 bases). V was trimmed by 5 bases and J by 4 bases, leaving 17 bases between them. This CDR3 has 15 amino acids. The germline V gene has CDR1 MDHEN and CDR2 SYDVKM. In nucleotides, the CDR3 is TGTGCCAGCAGTCCCGATGAGGGGAGGAGCACTGAAGCTTTCTTT. It encodes CASSPDEGRSTEAFF.

This clone was counted a single time. V usage is TRBV5-1 and J usage is TRBJ1-1, with D perhaps matching TRBD1 (5 bases). Germline V lookup: CDR1 SGHRS, CDR2 YFSETQ. CDR3 length: 14 amino acids. Trimming shortened V by 1 base and J by 3 bases, and 10 bases separated the two germline ends. This CDR3 reads CASSLSGGDTEAFF. CDR3 bases: TGCGCCAGCAGCTTGTCCGGGGGGGACACTGAAGCTTTCTTT.

This chain connects TRBV9 to TRBJ1-3; 9 nucleotides agree with TRBD1. Germline loops: CDR1 SGDLS, CDR2 YYNGEE. The CDR3 runs to 14 residues. Trimming took 3 bases from V and 2 from J; bases not matched to a gene: 0. CDR3 sequence: CASSGTGAGNTIYF. CDR3 nucleotide sequence: TGTGCCAGCAGCGGGACAGGGGCTGGAAACACCATATATTTT.

CDR3 loop: CASKGKGLDYGYTF. The CDR3 nucleotides read TGTGCCAGCAAGGGGAAGGGGTTAGACTATGGCTACACCTTC. The rearrangement joins TRBV19 to TRBJ1-2, with D perhaps TRBD1 (5 bases). Germline CDR1 and CDR2: LNHDA and SQIVND (reference sequence). V lost 9 bases and J lost 3, with 17 bases in between. CDR3 length: 14 amino acids.

The rearrangement joins TRBV9 to TRBJ2-2; the D is unclear. V lost 1 base to trimming and J lost 3 bases, with 13 bases between them. This CDR3 region has 16 residues. Germline CDR1 and CDR2: SGDLS and YYNGEE. CDR3 protein: CASSVRGLADTGELFF. DNA for the CDR3: TGTGCCAGCAGCGTAAGAGGCTTGGCCGACACCGGGGAGCTGTTTTTT. Variable domain in full (rest from reference TRBV9 and TRBJ2-2): DSGVTQTPKHLITATGQRVTLRCSPRSGDLSVYWYQQSLDQGLQFLIQYYNGEERAKGNILERFSAQQFPDLHSELNLSSLELGDSALYFCASSVRGLADTGELFFGEGSRLTVL.

The chain combines TRBV5-1 with TRBJ1-3; maybe TRBD1 (5 bases). The V gene lost 4 bases and the J gene lost 0 bases, with 14 bases spanning the gap. Germline CDR1 and CDR2: SGHRS and YFSETQ. The CDR3 runs to 16 residues. This CDR3 reads CASSPTQGSSGNTIYF. The DNA for the CDR3 is TGCGCCAGCAGCCCGACTCAGGGAAGCTCTGGAAACACCATATATTTT. Drawing the rest from reference TRBV5-1 and TRBJ1-3, the complete variable domain is KAGVTQTPRYLIKTRGQQVTLSCSPISGHRSVSWYQQTPGQGLQFLFEYFSETQRNKGNFPGRFSGRQFSNSRSEMNVSTLELGDSALYLCASSPTQGSSGNTIYFGEGSWLTVV.

The chain links TRBV2 to TRBJ2-1; 8 bases fit TRBD2. Trimming cost V 3 bases and J 4 bases; bases outside gene matches: 8. The CDR3 extends over 16 amino acids. In germline, CDR1 is SNHLY, CDR2 FYNNEI. CDR3: CASSEGSGGFYNEQFF. For the CDR3, the DNA is TGTGCCAGCAGTGAGGGGAGCGGGGGATTTTACAATGAGCAGTTCTTC.

The chain carries TRBV7-8 and TRBJ2-1, with 8 nucleotides matching TRBD2. V shed 5 bases and J 4 bases; nucleotides not matched to a gene: 7. The V gene's germline CDR1 is SGHVS and CDR2 FQNEAQ. This CDR3 is 15 amino acids long. The CDR3 reads CASSRAGGGYNEQFF. CDR3 nucleotides: TGTGCCAGCAGCCGCGCTGGCGGGGGGTACAATGAGCAGTTCTTC.

The V and J genes are TRBV2 and TRBJ2-4; D not resolved. Germline CDR1 is SNHLY and CDR2 is FYNNEI. V shed 4 bases and J shed 1 base, with 5 bases lying between them. This CDR3 is 13 amino acids long. CDR3 loop: CASSVGAKNIQYF. CDR3 nucleotides: TGTGCCAGCAGTGTCGGGGCCAAAAACATTCAGTACTTC.

This rearrangement joins TRBV3-1 (or the pseudogene TRBV3-2) to TRBJ2-2; 7 bases align to TRBD2. V shed 4 bases, J shed 5 bases, and the junction held 4 bases outside the gene matches. The CDR3 extends over 14 amino acids. CDR1 and CDR2 (germline): LGHDT, YNNKEL (reference sequence). The CDR3 DNA follows: TGTGCCAGCAGCCCGAGTAGCGGGACCGGGGAGCTGTTTTTT. Protein sequence: CASSPSSGTGELFF.

This CDR3 reads CASSSRTRQETQYF. CDR3 DNA sequence: TGTGCCAGCAGTTCTCGGACTAGACAAGAGACCCAGTACTTC. This sequence joins TRBV6-2 or TRBV6-3 and TRBJ2-5, with 7 bases lining up with TRBD2. CDR1 and CDR2 (germline): MNHEY, SVGEGT. This CDR3 is built from 14 residues. With V trimmed by 4 bases and J by 2 bases, 4 bases remained unmatched.

This chain links TRBV9 with TRBJ2-7; 7 bases fit TRBD1. The CDR3 has 15 residues. V was pared by 3 bases and J by 2 bases, with 8 bases of the junction left unmatched. In germline, CDR1 is SGDLS, CDR2 YYNGEE. In DNA, the CDR3 is TGTGCCAGCAGCGCTTCGGGACAGAATACCTACGAGCAGTACTTC. Translated: CASSASGQNTYEQYF.

The genes are TRBV5-6 and TRBJ1-3, with TRBD1 matching over 8 bases. V shed 4 bases and J 4 bases; nucleotides not matched to a gene: 7. This CDR3 has 15 amino acids. Germline CDR1 is SGHDT and CDR2 is YYEEEE. The CDR3 sequence: CASSGAGGPGNTIYF. The CDR3 DNA follows: TGTGCCAGCAGCGGCGCAGGGGGCCCGGGAAACACCATATATTTT.

The V call is TRBV19, the J call TRBJ1-3; D remains ambiguous. The CDR3 consists of 13 residues. Germline values: CDR1 LNHDA, CDR2 SQIVND (reference sequence). V was trimmed by 9 bases and J by 2 bases, leaving 11 bases between them. The CDR3 DNA follows: TGTGCCAGCTCCACACGTACTGGAAACACCATATATTTT. This codes for CASSTRTGNTIYF.